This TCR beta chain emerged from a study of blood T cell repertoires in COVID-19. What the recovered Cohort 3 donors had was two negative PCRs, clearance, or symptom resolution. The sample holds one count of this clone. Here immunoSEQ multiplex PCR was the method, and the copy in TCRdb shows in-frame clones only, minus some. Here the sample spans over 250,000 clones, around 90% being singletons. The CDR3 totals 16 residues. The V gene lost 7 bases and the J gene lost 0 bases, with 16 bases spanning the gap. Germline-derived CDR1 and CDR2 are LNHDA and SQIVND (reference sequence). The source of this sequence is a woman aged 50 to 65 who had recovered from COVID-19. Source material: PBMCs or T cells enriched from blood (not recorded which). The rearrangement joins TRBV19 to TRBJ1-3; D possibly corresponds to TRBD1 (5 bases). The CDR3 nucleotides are TGTGCCAGTACCCCCAACAGGAGACACTCTGGAAACACCATATATTTT. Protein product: CASTPNRRHSGNTIYF.